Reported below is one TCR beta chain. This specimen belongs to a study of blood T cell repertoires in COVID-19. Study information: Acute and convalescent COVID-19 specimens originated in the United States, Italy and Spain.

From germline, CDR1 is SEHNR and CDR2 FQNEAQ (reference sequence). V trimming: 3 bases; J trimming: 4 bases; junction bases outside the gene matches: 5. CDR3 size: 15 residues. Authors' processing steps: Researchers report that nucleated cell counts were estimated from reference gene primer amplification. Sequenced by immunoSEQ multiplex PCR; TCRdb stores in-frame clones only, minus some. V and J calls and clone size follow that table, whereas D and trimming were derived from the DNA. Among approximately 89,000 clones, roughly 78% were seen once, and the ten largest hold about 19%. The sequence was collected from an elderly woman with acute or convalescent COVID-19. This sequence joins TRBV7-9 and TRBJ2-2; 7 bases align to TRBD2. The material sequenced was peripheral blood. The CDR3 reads CASSFGLGSTGELFF. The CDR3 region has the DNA TGTGCCAGCAGCTTTGGACTAGGGTCCACCGGGGAGCTGTTTTTT. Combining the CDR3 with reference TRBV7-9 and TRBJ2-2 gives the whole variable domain DTGVSQNPRHKITKRGQNVTFRCDPISEHNRLYWYRQTLGQGPEFLTYFQNEAQLEKSRLLSDRFSAERPKGSFSTLEIQRTEQGDSAMYLCASSFGLGSTGELFFGEGSRLTVL.